These 19 T cell receptor beta chains share one sample of origin, sequenced in a study of post-analysis software for immune sequencing data. TCR beta cDNA libraries had unique molecular identifiers. TCRdb reanalysed the PCR reads using MiXCR and keeps one entry per CDR3 protein. The top ten hold around 4.5% of the sample, which has hundreds of thousands of distinct CDR3 sequences, approximately 57% seen once. No antigen has been assigned to these receptors. Whole-study findings and limits: Roughly 5 TRBV segments occurring more often in patients than controls included TRBV5-6, TRBV5-1 and TRBV20-1.

Sequences were obtained from blood. The origin of the receptors is a girl between 5 and 17 years old with multiple sclerosis.

The J gene is TRBJ2-5, the V gene TRBV6-5; D remains unclear. The germline V gene has CDR1 MNHEY and CDR2 SVGAGI. There are 14 residues in the CDR3. V was cut by 3 bases and J by 5 bases, with 13 bases left in between. The DNA of the CDR3 is TGTGCCAGCAGTTATCGTGGTAGCATGGAGACCCAGTACTTC. Encoded protein: CASSYRGSMETQYF.

The chain is built from TRBV20-1 and TRBJ1-2, with 10 positions matching TRBD1. There are 12 residues in the CDR3. With V trimmed by 6 bases and J by 4 bases, 2 bases remained unmatched. Germline V gene lookup returns CDR1 DFQATT and CDR2 SNEGSKA (reference sequence). CDR3 nucleotides: TGCAGTGCGGGACAGGGGACCTATGGCTACACCTTC. As protein: CSAGQGTYGYTF.

This clonotype was found a few times. The rearrangement joins TRBV6-1 to TRBJ2-1; D call uncertain. The germline gives CDR1 MNHNS, CDR2 SASEGT. This CDR3 comprises 13 residues. V was pared by 4 bases and J by 7 bases, with 11 bases between. This CDR3 is CASSGVLWNEQFF. In nucleotides, the CDR3 is TGTGCCAGCAGTGGGGTCCTCTGGAATGAGCAGTTCTTC.

The CDR3 loop reads CASSGRAGGSADTQYF. The CDR3 bases are TGTGCCAGCAGCGGACGTGCAGGGGGCAGCGCAGATACGCAGTATTTT. This chain uses TRBV5-6 with TRBJ2-3; 8 nucleotides agree with TRBD1. J was trimmed by 4 bases and V by 4 bases; bases with no gene match: 11. The CDR3 is 16 amino acids. Germline loops: CDR1 SGHDT, CDR2 YYEEEE.

This sequence joins TRBV6-6 and TRBJ2-5; D remains unclear. Germline lookup yields CDR1 MNHNY and CDR2 SVGAGI (reference sequence). The V end lost 0 bases, the J end lost 11 bases, and 19 bases lay between the germline ends. CDR3 length equals 15 residues. The CDR3 region is CASSYSTVASAVQYF. The CDR3 DNA is TGTGCCAGCAGTTACTCGACCGTGGCGTCCGCCGTGCAGTACTTC.

This clonotype was seen a few times. V usage is TRBV20-1 and J usage is TRBJ2-5; 7 bases are shared with TRBD1. Germline V CDR1 and CDR2: DFQATT, SNEGSKA (reference sequence). This CDR3 contains 13 residues. The CDR3 reads CSASGTAQETQYF. The CDR3, as DNA: TGCAGCGCTTCCGGGACAGCTCAAGAGACCCAGTACTTC.

V gene TRBV6-6 combines with J gene TRBJ2-7, with D perhaps TRBD2 (6 bases). Germline CDR1 and CDR2: MNHNY and SVGAGI (reference sequence). V was trimmed by 2 bases and J by 5 bases, leaving 16 bases between them. CDR3 size: 15 residues. Here the CDR3 reads CASSYGPGVLDEQYF. CDR3 nucleotide sequence: TGTGCCAGCAGTTACGGCCCGGGGGTTTTGGACGAGCAGTACTTC.

The rearrangement links TRBV20-1 to TRBJ2-1; D might be TRBD2 (5 bases). The CDR3 has 14 amino acids. Trimming removed 4 bases from V and 2 bases from J, with 12 bases in between. Looked up from germline, CDR1 is DFQATT and CDR2 is SNEGSKA (reference sequence). CDR3 protein: CSAKLAKAYNEQFF. Written as DNA, the CDR3 is TGCAGTGCTAAGTTAGCGAAGGCCTACAATGAGCAGTTCTTC.

This clonotype turned up a few times. V gene TRBV18 combines with J gene TRBJ1-4; D is possibly TRBD1 (6 bases). Germline values: CDR1 KGHSH, CDR2 LQKENI. The ends were cut back, 4 bases at V and 8 bases at J, with 11 bases in the middle. The CDR3 consists of 13 residues. The CDR3 sequence is CASSLSGAEKLFF. CDR3 sequence (DNA): TGTGCCAGCTCACTCTCGGGGGCGGAAAAACTGTTTTTT.

The V call is TRBV6-6, the J call TRBJ1-4; TRBD1 matches 9 bases. The V and J ends lost 5 bases and 2 bases, in that order; junction bases with no gene match: 6. The CDR3 spans 16 residues. Germline V CDR1 and CDR2: MNHNY, SVGAGI (reference sequence). The CDR3 sequence: CASSPRDRVTNEKLFF. CDR3 DNA sequence: TGTGCCAGCAGTCCGCGGGACAGGGTTACTAATGAAAAACTGTTTTTT.

V is TRBV10-3 and J is TRBJ2-3, with a tentative D call TRBD2 (6 bases). The V gene's germline CDR1 is ENHRY and CDR2 SYGVKD. The length of the CDR3 is 16 residues. V lost 2 bases and J lost 0, with 12 bases in between. The CDR3, as DNA: TGTGCCATCAGTGAGAAGTTAGCGGCTAGCACAGATACGCAGTATTTT. Translating it yields CAISEKLAASTDTQYF.

This clonotype was seen a handful of times. This chain links TRBV7-3 with TRBJ2-5, with 7 bases lining up with TRBD2. Unmatched junction bases numbered 5, after V lost 2 bases and J lost 5 bases. Germline V gene sequence: CDR1 SGHTA, CDR2 FQGTGA. The CDR3 runs to 14 residues. The DNA of the CDR3 is TGTGCCAGCAGCTTAGGGAGGGAAGGGGAGACCCAGTACTTC. Translated: CASSLGREGETQYF.

The chain is built from TRBV20-1 and TRBJ1-5, with 10 bases that match TRBD1. This CDR3 contains 12 residues. Germline CDR1 is DFQATT and CDR2 is SNEGSKA (reference sequence). V dropped 4 bases and J dropped 7; count of bases not matched to a gene: 1. CDR3 nucleotide sequence: TGCAGTGCTATGGGACAGGGGCAGCCCCAGCATTTT. As protein: CSAMGQGQPQHF.

This clonotype was picked up a small number of times. This chain connects TRBV7-2 to TRBJ2-6; D possibly uses TRBD1 or TRBD2 (5 bases each). The V end lost 4 bases, the J end lost 4 bases, and 11 bases lay between the germline ends. The CDR3 spans 15 residues. Looked up from germline, CDR1 is SGHTA and CDR2 is FQGNSA. The CDR3 protein is CASSSGQTGANVLTF. DNA of the CDR3: TGTGCCAGCAGCTCGGGGCAGACCGGGGCCAACGTCCTGACTTTC.

Details on this clonotype: The junction does not match germline at one end; this may be a read error. This sequence joins TRBV6-5 and TRBJ2-4; 7 nucleotides align to TRBD1. The assigned J gene may be wrong: the sequence end matches TRBJ2-7 better. The CDR3 consists of 15 residues. Germline loops: CDR1 MNHEY, CDR2 SVGAGI. This CDR3 is CAGSYSDRVPYEQYF. CDR3 coding DNA: TGTGCCGGCAGTTACTCCGACAGGGTCCCCTACGAGCAGTACTTC.

The chain uses TRBV18 and TRBJ2-7; D may correspond to TRBD1 or TRBD2 (6 bases each). The germline V gene encodes CDR1 KGHSH and CDR2 LQKENI. CDR3 length: 15 amino acids. Trimming removed 0 bases at V and 5 bases at J, with 14 bases between. The CDR3 DNA reads TGTGCCAGCTCACCACCAGGGGGGTCTACCCACGAGCAGTACTTC. It is translated as CASSPPGGSTHEQYF.

The chain links TRBV20-1 to TRBJ1-2, with 9 bases matching TRBD1. The V gene's germline CDR1 is DFQATT and CDR2 SNEGSKA (reference sequence). The ends lost 3 bases at V and 3 bases at J; junction bases unmatched: 17. This CDR3 spans 18 amino acids. The CDR3 loop is CSARAHRDREDVDYGYTF. The CDR3 DNA is TGCAGTGCTAGGGCTCACCGGGACAGGGAGGATGTGGACTATGGCTACACCTTC.

The rearrangement links TRBV7-6 to TRBJ2-5; 7 nucleotides agree with TRBD1. The trim removed 5 bases at V and 4 bases at J, leaving 7 bases unmatched. CDR1 is SGHVS, CDR2 FNYEAQ, per germline. This CDR3 region has 14 residues. The CDR3: CASSPWTGSETQYF. The CDR3 DNA reads as TGTGCCAGCAGCCCATGGACAGGATCAGAGACCCAGTACTTC.

This clonotype was recorded a few times. This chain connects TRBV29-1 to TRBJ2-5; 7 bases map to TRBD2. The CDR3 covers 12 residues. Germline V gene sequence: CDR1 SQVTM, CDR2 ANQGSEA. J gave up 6 bases and V 5 bases, and 6 bases lay outside the gene matches. The chain's CDR3 is CSVLAGLKTQYF. The DNA of the CDR3 is TGCAGCGTTCTGGCGGGACTAAAGACCCAGTACTTC.